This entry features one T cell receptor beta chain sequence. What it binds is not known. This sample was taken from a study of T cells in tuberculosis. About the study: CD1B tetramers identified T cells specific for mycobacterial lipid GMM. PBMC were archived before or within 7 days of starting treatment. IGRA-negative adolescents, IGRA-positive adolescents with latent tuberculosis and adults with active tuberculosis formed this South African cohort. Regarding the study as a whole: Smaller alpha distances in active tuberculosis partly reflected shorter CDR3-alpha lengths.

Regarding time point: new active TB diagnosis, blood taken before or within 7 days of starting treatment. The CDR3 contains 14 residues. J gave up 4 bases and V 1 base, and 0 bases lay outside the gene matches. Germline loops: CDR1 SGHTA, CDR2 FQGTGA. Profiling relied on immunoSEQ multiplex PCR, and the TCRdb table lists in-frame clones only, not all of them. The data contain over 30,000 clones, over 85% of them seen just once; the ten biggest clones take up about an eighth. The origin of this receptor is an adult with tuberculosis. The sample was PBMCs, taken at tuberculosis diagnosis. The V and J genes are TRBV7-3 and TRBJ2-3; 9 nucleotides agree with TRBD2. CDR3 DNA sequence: TGTGCCAGCAGCTTAAGCGGGGGGGCAGATACGCAGTATTTT. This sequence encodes CASSLSGGADTQYF.